Listed below are T cell receptor beta chains from one sample, sequenced in a study of PD-1 blockade in classical Hodgkin lymphoma. The protocol was immunoSEQ multiplex PCR, while the TCRdb copy is restricted to in-frame clones and leaves out a portion. Of 100,000 or so clones listed, 80% to 90% are singletons. This specimen consisted of peripheral blood mononuclear cells (PBMCs), obtained before the second cycle of nivolumab. The receptors come from a human donor with classical Hodgkin lymphoma. The conserved cysteine and the conserved F or W are not part of the CDR3 here. Fields, in order: J gene, D gene, V gene, CDR3 protein. D genes are given only for firm matches.

J: TRBJ1-1
D: TRBD1
V: TRBV27
CDR3: ASRTGGSEAF

J: TRBJ1-6
D: TRBD1
V: TRBV7-9
CDR3: ASSPMPGQGSKTLH

J: TRBJ1-2
D: .
V: TRBV19
CDR3: ASSIRTTGSRSYT

J: TRBJ2-7
D: .
V: TRBV28
CDR3: ASGWEDYEQY

J: TRBJ1-4
D: .
V: TRBV5-1
CDR3: ASSLDGASGGEKLF

J: TRBJ1-2
D: .
V: TRBV30
CDR3: AWSAGSMNGYT

J: TRBJ1-4
D: .
V: TRBV30
CDR3: AWNGVRSNEKLF

J: TRBJ2-3
D: TRBD2
V: TRBV4-2
CDR3: ASSPTQTSGVTDTQY

J: TRBJ1-2
D: .
V: TRBV12-5
CDR3: ASGWAPTVYGYT

J: TRBJ1-4
D: TRBD1
V: TRBV28
CDR3: ASSLPGTGDNEKLF

J: TRBJ2-2
D: .
V: TRBV9
CDR3: ASSVEGEGLRELF

J: TRBJ1-1
D: .
V: TRBV6-6
CDR3: ASTLHVNTEAF

J: TRBJ1-5
D: TRBD1
V: TRBV7-9
CDR3: ASSYGQGGVDQPQH

J: TRBJ1-2
D: .
V: TRBV28
CDR3: ASSLIAGAYGYT

J: TRBJ2-7
D: TRBD1
V: TRBV5-6
CDR3: ASSLEKLDRVHYEQY

J: TRBJ2-7
D: TRBD1
V: TRBV10-3
CDR3: AISAGTVREQY

J: TRBJ1-2
D: .
V: TRBV7-9
CDR3: ASSSGRQVINYGYT

J: TRBJ2-7
D: TRBD2
V: TRBV5-1
CDR3: ASSLSGSGGIYEQY

J: TRBJ2-5
D: TRBD2
V: TRBV7-7
CDR3: ASSLGLAGGSETQY

J: TRBJ2-3
D: .
V: TRBV4-1
CDR3: ASSQGGDTQY

J: TRBJ1-1
D: .
V: TRBV6-6
CDR3: ASIMGGNTEAF

J: TRBJ1-4
D: .
V: TRBV7-6
CDR3: ASSPTEVF

J: TRBJ1-1
D: TRBD1
V: TRBV6-5
CDR3: ASIFGTGEAF

J: TRBJ2-1
D: TRBD1
V: TRBV29-1
CDR3: SVLVRQGANNEQF

J: TRBJ1-1
D: .
V: TRBV7-9
CDR3: ASSPGREYTEAF

J: TRBJ2-2
D: TRBD2
V: TRBV19
CDR3: ASSVSGGGTGELF

J: TRBJ2-3
D: .
V: TRBV7-3
CDR3: ASSLSKGDTQY

J: TRBJ1-1
D: .
V: TRBV2
CDR3: AELGGAVEAF

J: TRBJ2-3
D: .
V: TRBV5-4
CDR3: ASSLASRSGPLY

J: TRBJ1-2
D: TRBD1
V: TRBV6-5
CDR3: ASSSRTGGFYGYT

J: TRBJ1-4
D: .
V: TRBV7-3
CDR3: ASSLTEKLF

J: TRBJ2-1
D: .
V: TRBV19
CDR3: ASSSFKERSYNEQF

J: TRBJ2-7
D: .
V: TRBV27
CDR3: ATSPGSYEQY

J: TRBJ2-7
D: TRBD2
V: TRBV27
CDR3: ASSLWAGGQEQY

J: TRBJ1-1
D: .
V: TRBV9
CDR3: ASSVAGREAVTEAF

J: TRBJ1-3
D: .
V: TRBV5-1
CDR3: ASSFDSHSGNTIY